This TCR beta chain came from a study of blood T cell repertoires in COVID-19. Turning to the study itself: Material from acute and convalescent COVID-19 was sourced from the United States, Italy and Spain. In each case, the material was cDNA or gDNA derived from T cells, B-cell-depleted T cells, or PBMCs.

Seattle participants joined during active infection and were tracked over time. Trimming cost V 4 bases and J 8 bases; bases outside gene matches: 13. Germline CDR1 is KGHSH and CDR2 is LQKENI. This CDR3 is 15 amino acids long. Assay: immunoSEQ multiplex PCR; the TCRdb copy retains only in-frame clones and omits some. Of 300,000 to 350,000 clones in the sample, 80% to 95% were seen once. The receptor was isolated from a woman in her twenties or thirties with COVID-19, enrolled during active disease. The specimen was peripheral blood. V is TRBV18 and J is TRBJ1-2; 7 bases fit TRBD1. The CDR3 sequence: CASSQRVAGGGGYTF. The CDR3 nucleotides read TGTGCCAGCTCACAACGAGTGGCAGGGGGAGGCGGCTACACCTTC.